This T cell receptor beta chain emerged from a study of T cell responses to AZD1222 COVID-19 vaccine (dated by TCRdb to the early 2020s). Background on the whole study: AZD1222 recipients with second doses at about 4 weeks or about 12 weeks were pooled, because spike-specific TCR depth and breadth did not differ between schedules. TCR sequencing covered more than 230 trial participants: 200 to 220 given two doses of AZD1222 and around 25 given two doses of MenACWY control vaccine. Enrollment into the trials was organized by age into subgroups of 18-55, 56-69 and 70-plus years, and those subgroups contained roughly 150, 30 and 60 TCR-sequenced participants, respectively.

Taken with the paper, the label for time point translates to: baseline before first vaccination. The vaccinee samples were drawn from two UK trials, COV001 and COV002, one of which was a single-blind randomized controlled phase 2/3 trial testing AZD1222 (ChAdOx1 nCoV-19) in healthy adults. For TCRbeta chain sequencing, PBMC samples from trial participants were taken at day 0 and at day 28 after the second dose. Relative to germline, V is 3 bases shorter and J is 0 bases shorter, with 8 bases between their ends. From its cysteine to its phenylalanine, the CDR3 spans 15 amino acids. Only the CDR3 DNA stays, 45 bases, in frame from base 1. According to the germline V gene, CDR1 reads KGHSH and CDR2 reads LQKENI. Beyond this particular receptor, the publication reports: The 56-69-year group was small, and its depth increase did not reach significance, likely because of low power. Conclusions about previously exposed vaccinees are limited, since just five to seven AZD1222 recipients were seropositive for SARS-CoV-2 at baseline. Spike-specific TCR breadth and depth rose significantly after two AZD1222 doses compared with day 0 and with MenACWY recipients. Because no samples from the day 14 peak response were available, repertoires could be characterized only after the peak T cell response. Epitopes outside the regions mutated in the B.1.351 and B.1.1.7 variants were reportedly recognized by nearly half of the unique spike-specific TCRs. The vaccine-associated CD4 TCRs covered the entire spike protein, and the dominant responses fell in regions 160-218 and 743-854. Most participants were white British and females outnumbered males, and the authors suggested that clonal diversity may have been underestimated.

On this clone itself: It lacks a known antigen. No much larger clonotype is one base removed from it; base qualities were not supplied.

The CDR3 regions of human TCRbeta chains were analyzed by immunosequencing. The authors processed their data as follows. TCRs in the repertoires were matched against a reference library of SARS-CoV-2-specific TCRs that had been generated with the MIRA antigen-specificity platform. Breadth meant the fraction of unique TCRs that were SARS-CoV-2-associated, whereas depth meant the fraction of total T cells that were SARS-CoV-2-associated. Using the MIRA data, each spike-specific TCR was assigned both to the spike region to which the TCR was reactive and to a CD4 or CD8 class. Log10-transformed breadth and depth values were compared by one-way ANOVA with Sidak's multiple comparisons tests. TCRdb retrieved this table from immuneACCESS and kept in-frame rearrangements only. Not all clones are present; in checked studies, unresolved V genes account for under half, and no reason is known for the remainder. The DNA gave D and trimming, while V, J and clone size come from that table. The sample data list some 120,000 clones, and 70% to 90% of these were observed just once. The top ten clones comprise 5.5% to 8% of the sample.

This sequence uses TRBV18 and TRBJ1-4; the D gene remains uncertain. Sequenced here: peripheral blood, sampled on day 0 of AZD1222 vaccination. This clonotype was obtained from an adult in good health. This receptor has the CDR3 CASSPSGSTNEKLFF. The bases are TGTGCCAGCTCACCTTCGGGATCAACTAATGAAAAACTGTTTTTT.